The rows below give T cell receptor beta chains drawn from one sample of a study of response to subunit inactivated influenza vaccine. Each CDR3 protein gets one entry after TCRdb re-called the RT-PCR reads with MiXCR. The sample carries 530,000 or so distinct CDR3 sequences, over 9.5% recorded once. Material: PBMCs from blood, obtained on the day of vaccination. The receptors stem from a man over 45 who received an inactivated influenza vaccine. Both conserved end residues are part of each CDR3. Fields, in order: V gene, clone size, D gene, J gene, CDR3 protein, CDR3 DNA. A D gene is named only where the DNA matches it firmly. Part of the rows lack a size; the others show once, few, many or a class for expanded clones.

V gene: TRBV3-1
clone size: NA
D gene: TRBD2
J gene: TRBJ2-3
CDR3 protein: CASSQGKRTSVTDTQYF
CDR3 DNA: TGTGCCAGCAGCCAAGGGAAGAGAACTAGCGTTACAGATACGCAGTATTTT

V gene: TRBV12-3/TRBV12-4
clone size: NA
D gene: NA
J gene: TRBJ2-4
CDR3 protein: CASSGGGLNNIQYF
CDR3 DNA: TGTGCCAGCTCCGGAGGGGGCTTGAATAACATTCAGTACTTC

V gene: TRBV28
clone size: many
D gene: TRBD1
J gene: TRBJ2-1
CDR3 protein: CASSFPGGVRNEQFF
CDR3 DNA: TGTGCCAGCAGTTTCCCAGGGGGCGTGAGGAATGAGCAGTTCTTC

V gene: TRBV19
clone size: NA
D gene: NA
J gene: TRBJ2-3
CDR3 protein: CASSIERGTQYF
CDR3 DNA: TGTGCCAGTAGTATAGAGAGAGGTACGCAGTATTTT

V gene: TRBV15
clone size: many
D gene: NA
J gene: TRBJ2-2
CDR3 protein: CATSRVKRDTGELFF
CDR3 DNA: TGTGCCACCAGCAGAGTCAAGCGGGACACCGGGGAGCTGTTTTTT

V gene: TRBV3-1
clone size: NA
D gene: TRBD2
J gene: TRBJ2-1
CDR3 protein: CASSRTGTSGRARGNEQFF
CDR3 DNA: TGTGCCAGCAGCCGCACCGGGACTAGCGGGAGGGCCCGGGGTAATGAGCAGTTCTTC

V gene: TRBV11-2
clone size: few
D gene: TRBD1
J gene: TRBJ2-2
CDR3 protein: CASSFDPRDSDLLNTGELFF
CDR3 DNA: TGTGCCAGCAGTTTCGATCCCCGGGACAGTGATCTGCTTAACACCGGGGAGCTGTTTTTT

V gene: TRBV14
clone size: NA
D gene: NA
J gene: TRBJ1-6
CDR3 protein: CASSLWARDSPLHF
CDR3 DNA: TGTGCCAGCAGCCTATGGGCTAGGGATTCACCCCTCCACTTT

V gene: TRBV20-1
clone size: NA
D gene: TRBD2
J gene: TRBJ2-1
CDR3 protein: CSARDLTSGYEQFF
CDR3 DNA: TGCAGTGCTAGAGACTTGACTAGCGGGTATGAGCAGTTCTTC

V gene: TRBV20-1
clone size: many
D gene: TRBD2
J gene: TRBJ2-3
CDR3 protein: CSAGEPTGGALTRDTQYF
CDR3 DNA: TGCAGTGCTGGCGAGCCCACCGGGGGGGCACTTACTAGGGATACGCAGTATTTT

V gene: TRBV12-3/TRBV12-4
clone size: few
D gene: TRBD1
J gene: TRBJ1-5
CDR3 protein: CASRLQGVDQPQHF
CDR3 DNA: TGTGCCAGCAGATTACAGGGGGTAGATCAGCCCCAGCATTTT

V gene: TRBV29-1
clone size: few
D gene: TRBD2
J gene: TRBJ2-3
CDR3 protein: CSVTGTSVADTQYF
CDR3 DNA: TGCAGCGTTACCGGGACTAGCGTCGCAGATACGCAGTATTTT

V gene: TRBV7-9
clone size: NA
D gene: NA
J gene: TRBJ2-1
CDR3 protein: CASSYSGGGNEQFF
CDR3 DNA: TGTGCCAGCAGCTACTCTGGGGGCGGCAATGAGCAGTTCTTC

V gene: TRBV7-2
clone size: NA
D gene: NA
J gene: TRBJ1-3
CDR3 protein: CASSIGPGNTIYF
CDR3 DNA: TGTGCCAGCAGCATCGGTCCTGGAAACACCATATATTTT

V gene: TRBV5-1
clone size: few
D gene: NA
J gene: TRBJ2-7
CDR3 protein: CASSLDWFRSYEQYF
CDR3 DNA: TGCGCCAGCAGCTTGGACTGGTTTAGGTCCTACGAGCAGTACTTC

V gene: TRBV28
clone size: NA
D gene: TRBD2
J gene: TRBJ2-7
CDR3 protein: CASSFGLAGLSYYEQYF
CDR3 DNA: TGTGCCAGCAGTTTTGGACTAGCGGGCCTTTCCTATTACGAGCAGTACTTC

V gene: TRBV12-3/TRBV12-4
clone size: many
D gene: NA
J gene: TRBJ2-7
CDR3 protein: CASSLNGPQREQYF
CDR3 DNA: TGTGCCAGCAGTTTAAATGGACCCCAGCGCGAGCAGTACTTC

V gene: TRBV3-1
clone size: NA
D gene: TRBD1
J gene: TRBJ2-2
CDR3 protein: CASSQEGQGRTGELFF
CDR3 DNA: TGTGCCAGCAGCCAAGAGGGACAGGGGCGAACCGGGGAGCTGTTTTTT

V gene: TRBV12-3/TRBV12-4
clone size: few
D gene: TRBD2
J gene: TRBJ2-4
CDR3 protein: CASSHSGNIQYF
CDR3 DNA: TGTGCCAGCAGTCATAGCGGGAACATTCAGTACTTC

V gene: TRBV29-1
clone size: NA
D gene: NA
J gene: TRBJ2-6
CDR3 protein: CSVAGVDGANVLTF
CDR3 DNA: TGCAGCGTTGCAGGGGTTGATGGGGCCAACGTCCTGACTTTC

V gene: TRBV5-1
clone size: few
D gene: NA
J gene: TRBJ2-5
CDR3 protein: CASSGQVQETQYF
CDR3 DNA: TGCGCCAGCAGTGGGCAGGTTCAAGAGACCCAGTACTTC

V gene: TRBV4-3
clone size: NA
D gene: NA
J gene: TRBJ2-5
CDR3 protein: CASSQLGRNQETQYF
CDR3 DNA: TGCGCCAGCAGCCAACTTGGCAGGAACCAAGAGACCCAGTACTTC

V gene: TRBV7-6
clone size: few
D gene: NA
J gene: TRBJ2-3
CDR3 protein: CASSLRLSASPDTQYF
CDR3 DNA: TGTGCCAGCAGCTTGCGTCTTAGCGCCAGCCCAGATACGCAGTATTTT

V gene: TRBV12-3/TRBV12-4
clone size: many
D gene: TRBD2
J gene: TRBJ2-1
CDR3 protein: CASSFSSGWYNEQFF
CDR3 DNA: TGTGCCAGCAGTTTTTCTAGCGGATGGTACAATGAGCAGTTCTTC

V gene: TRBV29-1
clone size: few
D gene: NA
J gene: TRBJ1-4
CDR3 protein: CSAGTEKLFF
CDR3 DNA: TGCAGCGCCGGGACTGAAAAACTGTTTTTT

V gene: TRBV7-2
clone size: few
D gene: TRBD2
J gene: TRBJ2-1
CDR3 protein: CASRTLAGGSNEQFF
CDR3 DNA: TGTGCCAGCAGGACCCTAGCGGGGGGCAGCAATGAGCAGTTCTTC

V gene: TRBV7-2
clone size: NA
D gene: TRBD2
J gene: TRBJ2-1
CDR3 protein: CASSQPGLAGVNEQFF
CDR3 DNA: TGTGCCAGCAGCCAGCCGGGACTAGCGGGGGTCAATGAGCAGTTCTTC

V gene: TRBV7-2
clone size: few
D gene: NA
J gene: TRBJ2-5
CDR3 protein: CASSFAGVRGSQYF
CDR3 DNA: TGTGCCAGCAGCTTCGCGGGCGTTAGGGGGTCCCAGTACTTC

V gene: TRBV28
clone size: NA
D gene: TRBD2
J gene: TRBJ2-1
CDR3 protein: CASSPWTSAHNEQFF
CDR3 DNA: TGTGCCAGCAGTCCCTGGACTAGCGCCCACAATGAGCAGTTCTTC

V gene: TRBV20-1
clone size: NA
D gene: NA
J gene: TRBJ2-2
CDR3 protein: CSAREAVWSNTGELFF
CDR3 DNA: TGCAGTGCTAGAGAAGCAGTCTGGTCGAACACCGGGGAGCTGTTTTTT

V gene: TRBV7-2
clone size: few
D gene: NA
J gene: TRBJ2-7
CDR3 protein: CASSLALRGYEQYF
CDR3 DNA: TGTGCCAGCAGCTTAGCGCTAAGGGGGTACGAGCAGTACTTC

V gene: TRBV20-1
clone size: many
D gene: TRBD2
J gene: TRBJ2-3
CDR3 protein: CSAPRLAGVSDTQYF
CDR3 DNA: TGCAGTGCGCCAAGACTAGCGGGAGTCTCAGATACGCAGTATTTT

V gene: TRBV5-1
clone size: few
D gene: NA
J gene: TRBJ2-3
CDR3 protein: CASSPGGTLSTDTQYF
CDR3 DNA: TGCGCCAGCAGCCCTGGGGGAACCCTGAGCACAGATACGCAGTATTTT

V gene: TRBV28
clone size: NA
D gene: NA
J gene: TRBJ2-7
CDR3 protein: CASSLRRSAYEQYF
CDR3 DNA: TGTGCCAGCAGTTTACGTAGGTCCGCCTACGAGCAGTACTTC

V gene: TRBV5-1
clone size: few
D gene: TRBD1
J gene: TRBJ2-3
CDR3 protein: CASSLAGTETDTQYF
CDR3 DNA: TGCGCCAGCAGCTTGGCTGGGACAGAAACAGATACGCAGTATTTT

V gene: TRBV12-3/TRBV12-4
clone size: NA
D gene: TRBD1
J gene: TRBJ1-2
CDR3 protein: CASSPRTGTVLSGYTF
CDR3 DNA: TGTGCCAGCAGTCCCCGGACAGGGACAGTCTTGAGTGGCTACACCTTC

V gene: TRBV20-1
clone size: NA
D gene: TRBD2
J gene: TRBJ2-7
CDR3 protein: CSARDGTSGTNEQYF
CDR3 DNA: TGCAGTGCTAGAGATGGGACTAGCGGGACCAACGAGCAGTACTTC

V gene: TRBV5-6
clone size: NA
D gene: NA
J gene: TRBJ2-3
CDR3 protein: CASSLSRRATDTQYF
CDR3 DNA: TGTGCCAGCAGCTTGTCGAGGAGAGCAACAGATACGCAGTATTTT

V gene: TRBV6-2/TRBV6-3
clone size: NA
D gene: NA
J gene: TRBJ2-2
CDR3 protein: CASSSLGTSSGELFF
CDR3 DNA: TGTGCCAGCAGTTCTCTAGGGACTTCATCGGGGGAGCTGTTTTTT

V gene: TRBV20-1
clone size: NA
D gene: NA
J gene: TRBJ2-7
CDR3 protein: CSAKSGAHEQYF
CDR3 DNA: TGCAGTGCAAAATCGGGAGCCCACGAGCAGTACTTC

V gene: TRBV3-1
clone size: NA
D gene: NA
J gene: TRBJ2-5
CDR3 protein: CASSTQGWETQYF
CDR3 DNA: TGTGCCAGCAGCACACAGGGTTGGGAGACCCAGTACTTC

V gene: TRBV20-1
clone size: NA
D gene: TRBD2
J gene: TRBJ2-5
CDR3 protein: CSAPGLAETQYF
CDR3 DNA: TGCAGTGCCCCGGGACTAGCAGAGACCCAGTACTTC

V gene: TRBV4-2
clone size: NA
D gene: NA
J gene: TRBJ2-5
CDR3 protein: CASSQDLREETQYF
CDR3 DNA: TGTGCCAGCAGCCAAGATCTCAGGGAAGAGACCCAGTACTTC

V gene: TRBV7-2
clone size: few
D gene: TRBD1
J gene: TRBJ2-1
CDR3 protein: CASSFRGSEQFF
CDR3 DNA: TGTGCCAGCAGCTTCAGGGGGAGTGAGCAGTTCTTC

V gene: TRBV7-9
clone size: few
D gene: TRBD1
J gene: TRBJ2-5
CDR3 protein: CASSTAAWTGEQETQYF
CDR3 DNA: TGTGCCAGCAGCACAGCGGCCTGGACAGGGGAACAAGAGACCCAGTACTTC

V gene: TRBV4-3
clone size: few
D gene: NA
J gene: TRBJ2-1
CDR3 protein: CASSQEVRRRSLSGPEQFF
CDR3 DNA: TGCGCCAGCAGCCAAGAGGTCAGACGGAGATCCTTGTCCGGGCCTGAGCAGTTCTTC

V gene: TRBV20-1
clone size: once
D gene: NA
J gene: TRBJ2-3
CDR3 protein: CSAHRHPGFSTDTKYF
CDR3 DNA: TGCAGTGCACATCGGCACCCGGGGTTTAGCACAGATACGAAGTATTTT

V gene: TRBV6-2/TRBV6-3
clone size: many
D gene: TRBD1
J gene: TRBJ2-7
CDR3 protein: CASSHRDRGPYEQYF
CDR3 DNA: TGTGCCAGCAGTCACCGGGACAGGGGCCCCTACGAGCAGTACTTC

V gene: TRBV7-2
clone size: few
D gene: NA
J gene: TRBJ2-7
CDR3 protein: CASSLSRGRGYEQYF
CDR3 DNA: TGTGCCAGCAGCTTAAGTCGCGGCCGGGGCTACGAGCAGTACTTC

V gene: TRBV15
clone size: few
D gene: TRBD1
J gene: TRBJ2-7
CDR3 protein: CATSREGTGYNEQYF
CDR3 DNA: TGTGCCACCAGCAGAGAAGGGACAGGGTATAACGAGCAGTACTTC

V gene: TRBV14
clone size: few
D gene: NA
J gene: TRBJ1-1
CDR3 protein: CASSHPGQTEAFF
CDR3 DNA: TGTGCCAGCAGCCATCCTGGACAGACTGAAGCTTTCTTT

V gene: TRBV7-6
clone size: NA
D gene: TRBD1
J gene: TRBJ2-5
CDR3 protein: CASSLVGRGETQYF
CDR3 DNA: TGTGCCAGCAGCTTAGTAGGCAGGGGGGAGACCCAGTACTTC

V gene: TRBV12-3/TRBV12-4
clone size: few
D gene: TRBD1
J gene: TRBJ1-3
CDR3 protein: CASRPGTGAGNTIYF
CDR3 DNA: TGTGCCAGCAGACCAGGGACAGGGGCTGGAAACACCATATATTTT

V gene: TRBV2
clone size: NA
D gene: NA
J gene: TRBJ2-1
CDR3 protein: CASRGGGVRGEQFF
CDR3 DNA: TGTGCCAGCCGTGGAGGGGGCGTGAGGGGGGAGCAGTTCTTC

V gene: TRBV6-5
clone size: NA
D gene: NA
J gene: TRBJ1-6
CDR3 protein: CASSYRPTRDLHF
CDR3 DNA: TGTGCCAGCAGTTACAGACCTACCCGGGACCTCCACTTT

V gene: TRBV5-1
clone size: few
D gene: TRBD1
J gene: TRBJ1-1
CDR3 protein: CASSSRLDRAGVNTEAFF
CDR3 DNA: TGCGCCAGCAGCTCAAGATTGGACAGGGCGGGGGTGAACACTGAAGCTTTCTTT

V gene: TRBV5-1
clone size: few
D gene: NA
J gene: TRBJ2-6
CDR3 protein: CASSLADSAGANVLTF
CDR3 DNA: TGCGCCAGCAGCTTGGCCGATTCCGCTGGGGCCAACGTCCTGACTTTC

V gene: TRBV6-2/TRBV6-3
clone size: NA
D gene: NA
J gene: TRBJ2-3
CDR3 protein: CASSYSKRADTQYF
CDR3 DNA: TGTGCCAGCAGTTACTCTAAGAGGGCGGATACGCAGTATTTT

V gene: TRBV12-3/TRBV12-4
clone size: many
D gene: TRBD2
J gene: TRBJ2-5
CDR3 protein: CASSLAGARGETQYF
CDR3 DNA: TGTGCCAGCAGTCTAGCGGGGGCCAGGGGAGAGACCCAGTACTTC

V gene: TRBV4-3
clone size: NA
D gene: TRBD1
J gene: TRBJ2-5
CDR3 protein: CASSQGRDREETQYF
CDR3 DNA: TGCGCCAGCAGCCAAGGCCGGGACAGGGAAGAGACCCAGTACTTC